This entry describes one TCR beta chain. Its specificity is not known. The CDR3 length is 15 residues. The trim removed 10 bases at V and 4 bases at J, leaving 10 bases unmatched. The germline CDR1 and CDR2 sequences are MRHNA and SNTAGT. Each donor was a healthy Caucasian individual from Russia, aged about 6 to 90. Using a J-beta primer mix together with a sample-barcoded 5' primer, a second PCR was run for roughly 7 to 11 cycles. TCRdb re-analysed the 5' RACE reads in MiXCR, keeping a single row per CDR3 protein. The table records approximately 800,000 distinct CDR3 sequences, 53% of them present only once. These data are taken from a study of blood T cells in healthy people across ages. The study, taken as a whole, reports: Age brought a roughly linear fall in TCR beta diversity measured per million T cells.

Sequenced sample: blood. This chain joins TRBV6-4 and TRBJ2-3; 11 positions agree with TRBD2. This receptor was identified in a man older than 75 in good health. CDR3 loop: CATSTSGSSSDTQYF. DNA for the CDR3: TGTGCCACCTCCACTAGCGGGAGTAGCTCAGATACGCAGTATTTT.